This is a list of T cell receptor beta chains from one sample in a study of T cells in Graves' hyperthyroidism and ophthalmopathy. TCRdb re-called the multiplex PCR reads with MiXCR, one entry per CDR3 protein. The sample lists more than 500,000 distinct CDR3 sequences; roughly 50% were seen once. The sample consisted of peripheral blood or thyroid tissue (not recorded which). These receptors came from an adult woman with Graves' disease, either hyperthyroidism or ophthalmopathy (not recorded which). Each CDR3 is given with its conserved first and last residue. D genes are given only for firm matches. Where a row states a size, it is once, few, many or the class of an expanded clone; other rows omit it.

v_call	d_call	clone_size	j_call	cdr3_nt	cdr3_aa
TRBV10-2	-	-	TRBJ2-7	TGCGCCAGCGCATACCTGGAGAGGCAGTACTTC	CASAYLERQYF
TRBV19	-	-	TRBJ1-2	-	CASSMSSNQPQHFGGGTYGYTF
TRBV7-9	-	many	TRBJ2-5	TGTGCCAGCAGCTTACTGTACCGGATCCAAGAGACCCAGTACTTC	CASSLLYRIQETQYF
TRBV20-1	TRBD2	many	TRBJ2-5	TGCAGTGCTTGGACTGGGACTAGCGGGAGAGGGGAGACCCAGTACTTC	CSAWTGTSGRGETQYF
TRBV6-1	-	-	TRBJ1-2	TGTGCCAGCAGTGCAGGGGTCACTGGCTACACCTTC	CASSAGVTGYTF
TRBV9	-	-	TRBJ1-2	TGTGCCAGCAGCCCCCTAATCAGGTCCGACTATGGCTACACCTTC	CASSPLIRSDYGYTF
TRBV5-6	-	-	TRBJ2-5	TGTGCCAGCAGCTTGGTGGATCAGCCCCAGTACTTC	CASSLVDQPQYF
TRBV11-3	-	many	TRBJ2-2	TGTGCCAGCAGCTTAGAATGGCGAACCGGGGAGCTGTTTTTT	CASSLEWRTGELFF
TRBV11-2	-	many	TRBJ2-7	TGTGCCAGCAGCTTAGCAGATTTCTCCTACGAGCAGTACTTC	CASSLADFSYEQYF
TRBV12-3/TRBV12-4	TRBD2	once	TRBJ2-5	TGTGCCATCGCTAGCGGGAGAGCGGAGACCCAGTACTTC	CAIASGRAETQYF
TRBV14	-	many	TRBJ1-1	TGTGCCAGCAGTCCCGCTTATCGCGGGGGCCCGAACACTGAAGCTTTCTTT	CASSPAYRGGPNTEAFF
TRBV30	-	-	TRBJ1-3	TGTGCCTGGGGCCACCGCTCTGGAAACACCACATATTTT	CAWGHRSGNTTYF
TRBV9	TRBD2	-	TRBJ2-7	TGTGCTAGGGCCGTCGCGGGGGTCCTGGACGAGCAGTACTTC	CARAVAGVLDEQYF
TRBV24-1	TRBD2	-	TRBJ2-5	TGTGCCACCAGTGATTCCCGCGGGAGAGGTGAGACCCAGTACTTC	CATSDSRGRGETQYF
TRBV7-9	TRBD2	-	TRBJ2-3	TGTGCCAGCAGCCAAAGCGGGGTTAGCACAGATACGCAGTATTTT	CASSQSGVSTDTQYF
TRBV2	-	-	TRBJ2-5	TGTGCCAGCAGTGGACTCGGGGGCTTCAATCAGCCCCAGTACTTC	CASSGLGGFNQPQYF
TRBV2	TRBD1	many	TRBJ1-5	TGTGCCAGCAGTCTCACAGGGGGCGTTAATCAGCCCCAGCATTTT	CASSLTGGVNQPQHF
TRBV7-2	-	many	TRBJ1-2	TGTGCCAGCAGCCCAGGGCCGATCTATGGCTACACCTTC	CASSPGPIYGYTF
TRBV9	TRBD1	-	TRBJ2-2	TGTGCCAGCAGCGTCATAGGGGGGGACAGGGGAACCGGGGAGCTGTTTTTT	CASSVIGGDRGTGELFF
TRBV19	-	many	TRBJ2-7	TGTGCCAGTAGTATCGCCAGTCACTCCTACGAGCAGTACTTC	CASSIASHSYEQYF
TRBV2	TRBD1	many	TRBJ2-7	TGTGCCAGCAGTTGGACAGGGGATCCCTTCCCCGTCTCCTACGAGCAGTACTTC	CASSWTGDPFPVSYEQYF
TRBV10-3	TRBD1	few	TRBJ2-1	TGTGCCATCAGTGAGCCGGGGACAGGGAGAAATGAGCAGTTCTTC	CAISEPGTGRNEQFF
TRBV2	-	many	TRBJ2-7	TGTGCCAGCAGTGACAGGGGGGAGGGACTCTACGAGCAGTACTTC	CASSDRGEGLYEQYF
TRBV29-1	TRBD2	-	TRBJ2-5	TGCAGCGTTGATCGAGCGGGAGAGGCTACCCAGTACTTC	CSVDRAGEATQYF
TRBV28	-	-	TRBJ2-2	TGTGCCAGCAGTTCCCCAGGGTGGAAGGCGGGGAAGCTGTTTTTT	CASSSPGWKAGKLFF
TRBV20-1	TRBD1	-	TRBJ1-6	TGCAGTGCTAGCCTCACCGGGACAGGGAGCTCACCCCTCCACTTT	CSASLTGTGSSPLHF
TRBV4-2	-	many	TRBJ1-1	TGTGCCAGCAGCCAAGATTGGAGCAGGGGCGAAGCTTTCTTT	CASSQDWSRGEAFF
TRBV9	-	many	TRBJ1-6	TGTGCCAGCAGCGTAGGCAGTGAGATAAATTCACCCCTCCACTTT	CASSVGSEINSPLHF
TRBV6-5	-	many	TRBJ1-4	TGTGCCAGCAGTTACTTCGAGCCAGGGCTTTTCGAAAAACTGTTTTTT	CASSYFEPGLFEKLFF
TRBV20-1	-	-	TRBJ1-2	TGCAGTGCTAGAGGGGACGGATATAACTATGGCTACACCTTC	CSARGDGYNYGYTF
TRBV29-1	TRBD1	-	TRBJ2-7	TGCAGCGTTGTGGACAGGGGAGACTACGAGCAGTACTTC	CSVVDRGDYEQYF
TRBV5-1	-	many	TRBJ1-5	TGCGCCAGCAGCTTGTGGCCGGGGGGATCCAATCAGCCCCAGCATTTT	CASSLWPGGSNQPQHF
TRBV5-1	-	many	TRBJ1-6	TGCGCCAGCAGCTTCGCCAGGTCGGAGAATTCACCCCTCCACTTT	CASSFARSENSPLHF
TRBV20-1	-	many	TRBJ2-5	TGCAGTGCCCTCGGGGTTTTCCGCCAAGAGACCCAGTACTTC	CSALGVFRQETQYF
TRBV11-1	TRBD1	-	TRBJ2-7	TGTGCCAGCAGCCCGCCGGGACAGGGGTTATCCTACGAGCAGTACTTC	CASSPPGQGLSYEQYF
TRBV19	TRBD1	-	TRBJ2-1	TGTGCCAGTAACTTAGACGGGACAGGCTACAATGAGCAGTTCTTC	CASNLDGTGYNEQFF
TRBV15	-	-	TRBJ2-7	TGTGCCACCAGCAGAGGGTCGGCGGGCAGGTCCTCCTACGAGCAGTACTTC	CATSRGSAGRSSYEQYF
TRBV6-6	-	many	TRBJ1-6	TGTGCCAGCACCCGACGGTGGGCGGGCAGACTTAGCTCCTATAATTCACCCCTCCACTTT	CASTRRWAGRLSSYNSPLHF
TRBV11-2	TRBD1	few	TRBJ1-5	TGTGCCAGCAGCGTGGACAGGGGACGGCCCCAGCATTTT	CASSVDRGRPQHF
TRBV7-9	-	-	TRBJ2-2	TGTGCCAGCAGCACGGTGGGATTTGTCACCGGGGAGCTGTTTTTT	CASSTVGFVTGELFF
TRBV12-3/TRBV12-4	-	-	TRBJ1-5	TGTACCAGCTCCGGGGGTTTCAATCAGCCCCAGCATTTT	CTSSGGFNQPQHF
TRBV10-3	-	-	TRBJ2-6	TGTGCCATCAGTCTAAGGCAGATCTCTGGGGCCAACGTCCTGACTTTC	CAISLRQISGANVLTF
TRBV20-1	TRBD1	once	TRBJ1-4	TGCAGTGCTAGAGTCCAGGCAGGGGGCCGAGAAAAACTGTTTTTT	CSARVQAGGREKLFF
TRBV20-1	-	many	TRBJ1-4	TGCAGTGCTAGAGACCCCGGGGAAGTGAGAGAAAAACTGTTTTTT	CSARDPGEVREKLFF
TRBV12-3/TRBV12-4	TRBD1	many	TRBJ2-5	TGTGCCAGCAGTTTAGGGGACAGGGGGGCAGAGACCCAGTACTTC	CASSLGDRGAETQYF
TRBV2	-	-	TRBJ1-2	TGTGCCAGCAGTTGGGCAGGGATGATCGGTGGCTACACCTTC	CASSWAGMIGGYTF
TRBV6-1	-	many	TRBJ2-7	TGTGCCAGCAGTGCCCAGGGCTACGAGCAGTACTTC	CASSAQGYEQYF
TRBV7-3	-	many	TRBJ2-6	TGTGCCAGCAGTCAGGGGTTTGGGGCCAACGTCCTGACTTTC	CASSQGFGANVLTF
TRBV2	TRBD1	many	TRBJ1-1	TGTGCCAGCAGAGGGGACAGGGGCACTGAAGCTTTCTTT	CASRGDRGTEAFF
TRBV5-5	-	many	TRBJ2-2	TGTGCCAGCAGCTTGGCGGCAGGGACCCTCGGGACCGGGGAGCTGTTTTTT	CASSLAAGTLGTGELFF
TRBV12-3/TRBV12-4	TRBD1	many	TRBJ1-2	TGTGCCAGCAGCGAGAGGACAGGGTCACCTAACTATGGCTACACCTTC	CASSERTGSPNYGYTF
TRBV9	-	few	TRBJ2-2	TGTGCCAGCAGCAACCCCGGGACCCCCGGGGCCGGGGAGCTGTTTTTT	CASSNPGTPGAGELFF
TRBV10-3	-	-	TRBJ2-5	TGTTCCATCGTTGGGGGAGAGACCCAGTACTTC	CSIVGGETQYF
TRBV10-3	TRBD1	many	TRBJ2-7	TGTGCCATCAGAGCCCCCCCGAGACAGGGGCCCTACTCTTCCTACGAGCAGTACTTC	CAIRAPPRQGPYSSYEQYF